The next 29 T cell receptor beta chains were all read from a single sample in a study of cytomegalovirus exposure and HLA in healthy donors (dated by TCRdb to about 2017). The library was made by the immunoSEQ multiplex PCR assay. A mixture of 60 forward primers for TCR Vbeta segments and 13 reverse primers for TCR Jbeta segments was used in the multiplex PCR. TCRdb took this table from immuneACCESS and kept in-frame rearrangements with V and J called. Such tables lack part of the clones; where checked against another copy, unresolved V genes explain under half of the gap, and the rest is unexplained. The sample's clone listing holds 55,000 to 80,000 clones. The ten largest account for 2.7% of the sample. The sample taken for sequencing was PBMCs. The receptor source for this set is a man between 35 and 55 years old in good health and CMV-seronegative.

This rearrangement joins TRBV6-1 to TRBJ2-5, with 7 positions matching TRBD1. Germline assignment: CDR1 MNHNS and CDR2 SASEGT. V gave up 4 bases and J gave up 5 bases; unmatched junction bases: 4. CDR3 size: 13 residues. CDR3 residues: CASSVRTGETQYF. In nucleotides, the CDR3 is TGTGCCAGCAGTGTTAGGACAGGCGAGACCCAGTACTTC.

The J gene is TRBJ2-5, the V gene TRBV6-1; tentative D call: TRBD1 (6 bases). The CDR3 totals 14 residues. Germline lookup yields CDR1 MNHNS and CDR2 SASEGT. Trimming shortened V by 0 bases and J by 4 bases, and 9 bases separated the two germline ends. The CDR3 DNA sequence: TGTGCCAGCAGTGAAGCGAAAGGGGGAGAGACCCAGTACTTC. Translation gives CASSEAKGGETQYF.

The chain employs TRBV27 and TRBJ1-1, with D possibly matching TRBD1 (5 bases). Germline values: CDR1 MNHEY, CDR2 SMNVEV (reference sequence). V gave up 10 bases and J gave up 3 bases, with 15 bases separating them. The CDR3 spans 13 residues. CDR3 amino acids: CAIGGWGDTEAFF. Written as DNA, the CDR3 is TGTGCCATCGGGGGATGGGGTGACACTGAAGCTTTCTTT.

The genes are TRBV5-4 and TRBJ2-7; D is possibly TRBD2 (7 bases). Germline loops: CDR1 SGHNT, CDR2 YYREEE (reference sequence). Trimming stripped 4 bases from V and 5 bases from J, with 19 bases between. This CDR3 has 15 residues. The CDR3 reads CASSTGGGGRNEQYF. The CDR3 DNA follows: TGTGCCAGCAGCACGGGGGGCGGGGGTCGCAACGAGCAGTACTTC.

This sequence joins TRBV4-1 and TRBJ2-3; D possibly corresponds to TRBD2 (6 bases). In germline, CDR1 is MGHRA, CDR2 YSYEKL. This CDR3 is 16 amino acids long. Trimming removed 4 bases from V and 2 bases from J, with 16 bases in between. The CDR3 nucleotides read TGCGCCAGCAGCCCGAGACCGGGACTGATCACAGATACGCAGTATTTT. Translated, it gives CASSPRPGLITDTQYF.

The genes are TRBV9 and TRBJ1-4, with 9 bases fitting TRBD1. This CDR3 contains 15 residues. J was trimmed by 8 bases and V by 4 bases; bases with no gene match: 9. Germline CDR1 reads SGDLS; CDR2 reads YYNGEE. CDR3 sequence: CASSTGQGSREKLFF. In DNA, the CDR3 is TGTGCCAGCAGCACCGGACAGGGGTCGAGAGAAAAACTGTTTTTT.

The chain is built from TRBV30 and TRBJ1-1, with D possibly being TRBD1 (6 bases). The CDR3 has 15 residues. Trimming removed 2 bases from V and 4 bases from J, with 17 bases in between. The germline CDR1 and CDR2 sequences are GTSNPN and SVGIG (reference sequence). DNA for the CDR3: TGTGCCTGGAGTTCCCCCGACAGGTACTTCACTGAAGCTTTCTTT. Translation: CAWSSPDRYFTEAFF.

The V and J genes are TRBV7-9 and TRBJ2-7, with 10 positions matching TRBD2. The junction had 5 bases not matched to a gene; V was cut back by 1 base and J by 5 bases. Germline assignment: CDR1 SEHNR and CDR2 FQNEAQ (reference sequence). This CDR3 has 15 amino acids. CDR3 DNA: TGTGCCAGCAGCTTAGTGTCCAGCGGGGGGGACGAGCAGTACTTC. This translates into CASSLVSSGGDEQYF. Supplemented by reference TRBV7-9 and TRBJ2-7, the full variable domain reads DTGVSQNPRHKITKRGQNVTFRCDPISEHNRLYWYRQTLGQGPEFLTYFQNEAQLEKSRLLSDRFSAERPKGSFSTLEIQRTEQGDSAMYLCASSLVSSGGDEQYFGPGTRLTVT.

The rearrangement uses TRBV28 and TRBJ1-2; no definite D call. Looked up from germline, CDR1 is MDHEN and CDR2 is SYDVKM. Trimming stripped 10 bases from V and 3 bases from J, with 21 bases between. The CDR3 runs 15 residues. CDR3 loop: CATFIPQEADYGYTF. The DNA for the CDR3 is TGTGCCACCTTCATCCCGCAGGAGGCGGACTATGGCTACACCTTC.

V usage is TRBV7-8 and J usage is TRBJ2-7; 7 bases are shared with TRBD1. The CDR3 has 15 residues. Trimming took 4 bases from V and 3 from J; bases not matched to a gene: 9. The V gene's germline CDR1 is SGHVS and CDR2 FQNEAQ. CDR3 nucleotides: TGTGCCAGCAGCTCCGGACCGACAGGGAACTACGAGCAGTACTTC. This sequence encodes CASSSGPTGNYEQYF. The entire variable domain, with the rest obtained from reference TRBV7-8 and TRBJ2-7, is as follows: GAGVSQSPRYKVAKRGQDVALRCDPISGHVSLFWYQQALGQGPEFLTYFQNEAQLDKSGLPSDRFFAERPEGSVSTLKIQRTQQEDSAVYLCASSSGPTGNYEQYFGPGTRLTVT.

Turning to this clone: At one of its ends the junction is not consistent with the germline gene, which may arise from a read error. This chain uses TRBV5-4 with TRBJ2-2; D is ambiguous. Germline CDR1 is SGHNT and CDR2 is YYREEE (reference sequence). This CDR3 region has 14 residues. The CDR3 bases are TGTGCCACCAGCGACTGGTTGAACACCGGGGAGCTGTTTTTT. Its protein product is CATSDWLNTGELFF.

The CDR3 sequence is CASSDGRPYEQYF. DNA for the CDR3: TGTGCCAGCAGTGATGGCAGGCCCTACGAGCAGTACTTC. V gene TRBV25-1 combines with J gene TRBJ2-7; D is unclear. Germline assignment: CDR1 MGHDK and CDR2 SYGVNS. The V and J ends lost 3 bases and 2 bases respectively, with 8 bases between them. The CDR3 covers 13 residues.

This chain uses TRBV6-5 with TRBJ2-5; 7 bases align to TRBD1. Trimming at V came to 7 bases and at J to 7 bases, leaving 12 bases not matched to a gene. Germline V gene sequence: CDR1 MNHEY, CDR2 SVGAGI. The length of the CDR3 is 14 residues. As DNA, the CDR3 is TGTGCCAGCACCAGACAGGGTTCCGAGGGGACCCAGTACTTC. Translation gives CASTRQGSEGTQYF.

This chain uses TRBV10-2 with TRBJ1-2, with D unresolved. V was clipped by 1 base and J by 6 bases, with 12 bases between them. The CDR3 sequence is 14 residues long. CDR1 WSHSY and CDR2 SAAADI come from the germline V gene. The CDR3 loop reads CASSEFGRINGYTF. The CDR3, as DNA: TGCGCCAGCAGTGAGTTCGGCAGGATCAATGGCTACACCTTC.

This rearrangement joins TRBV2 to TRBJ2-3; D uncertain. The germline V and J ends were trimmed by 4 bases and 4 bases, with 9 bases remaining between them. The germline CDR1 and CDR2 sequences are SNHLY and FYNNEI. The CDR3 covers 13 residues. The CDR3 here is CASSGTVADTQYF. CDR3 nucleotide sequence: TGTGCCAGCAGTGGCACAGTTGCAGATACGCAGTATTTT.

V and J are TRBV11-2 and TRBJ1-2; the D is unclear. The V end was cut by 3 bases, the J end by 1 base, with 18 bases between. The CDR3 spans 17 residues. Per the germline V gene, CDR1 is SGHAT and CDR2 is FQNNGV. The CDR3 bases are TGTGCCAGCAGCTTTGTACGAGGGAAAGGTATTAACTATGGCTACACCTTC. Amino acids: CASSFVRGKGINYGYTF.

The J gene is TRBJ1-4, the V gene TRBV9; D is possibly TRBD1 (5 bases). V dropped 3 bases and J dropped 4 bases, with 10 bases sitting between them. From germline, CDR1 is SGDLS and CDR2 YYNGEE. The CDR3 spans 14 residues. CDR3 DNA: TGTGCCAGCAGCGAGTCGGGGGATAATGAAAAACTGTTTTTT. It yields the protein CASSESGDNEKLFF.

The rearrangement joins TRBV28 to TRBJ2-1; 9 positions match TRBD2. Germline CDR1 is MDHEN and CDR2 is SYDVKM. Germline trimming cut 3 bases from V and 5 bases from J; bases unmatched to any gene: 5. The CDR3 runs to 15 residues. CDR3 region: CASSLRGGPDNEQFF. CDR3 DNA: TGTGCCAGCAGTTTGCGGGGGGGGCCCGACAATGAGCAGTTCTTC.

The chain carries TRBV25-1 and TRBJ1-1; D might be TRBD1 (6 bases). V was trimmed by 8 bases and J by 1 base, leaving 17 bases between them. From germline, CDR1 is MGHDK and CDR2 SYGVNS. The CDR3 is 15 amino acids. Here the CDR3 DNA reads TGTGCCAGCTCACCCCCGCAGGGGCCGAACACTGAAGCTTTCTTT. It codes for CASSPPQGPNTEAFF.

The chain links TRBV6-5 to TRBJ1-2; perhaps TRBD1 as D (5 bases). V lost 0 bases and J 7 bases, leaving 12 bases between the germline ends. Germline loops: CDR1 MNHEY, CDR2 SVGAGI. The CDR3 sequence is 14 residues long. The DNA for the CDR3 is TGTGCCAGCAGTTACTCGAATGGGGCGCTTGGCTACACCTTC. This encodes CASSYSNGALGYTF.

The V gene is TRBV13, the J gene TRBJ2-7, with a weak D call TRBD1 (6 bases). Germline V CDR1 and CDR2: PRHDT, FYEKMQ (reference sequence). Trimming removed 4 bases from V and 6 bases from J, with 7 bases in between. The CDR3 has 11 amino acids. The CDR3 here is CASSYRVEQYF. CDR3 in DNA: TGTGCCAGCAGCTACAGGGTCGAGCAGTACTTC. The full variable domain, completed using reference TRBV13 and TRBJ2-7, is AAGVIQSPRHLIKEKRETATLKCYPIPRHDTVYWYQQGPGQDPQFLISFYEKMQSDKGSIPDRFSAQQFSDYHSELNMSSLELGDSALYFCASSYRVEQYFGPGTRLTVT.

This chain links TRBV19 with TRBJ2-3, with D possibly matching TRBD1 (6 bases). Germline V gene sequence: CDR1 LNHDA, CDR2 SQIVND (reference sequence). This CDR3 is built from 16 residues. V lost 5 bases and J lost 0, with 15 bases in between. The CDR3 DNA is TGTGCCAGTAGTCCGTCCCGGGACATGAGCACAGATACGCAGTATTTT. Protein product: CASSPSRDMSTDTQYF.

The genes are TRBV30 and TRBJ1-2; D is undetermined. This CDR3 comprises 11 residues. Germline V gene data show CDR1 as GTSNPN and CDR2 as SVGIG (reference sequence). Trimming stripped 4 bases from V and 10 bases from J, with 13 bases between. The CDR3 here is CAWTNRGDYTF. The CDR3 nucleotides read TGTGCCTGGACCAACCGAGGTGACTACACCTTC.

The J gene is TRBJ2-1, the V gene TRBV12-5, with 12 bases lining up with TRBD2. V shed 6 bases and J 4 bases; nucleotides not matched to a gene: 1. This CDR3 spans 14 amino acids. The germline V gene encodes CDR1 LGHNT and CDR2 FRNRAP. The DNA for the CDR3 is TGTGCTAGTGGAGGGACTAGCGGGTACAATGAGCAGTTCTTC. Translation gives CASGGTSGYNEQFF.

V gene TRBV7-3 combines with J gene TRBJ1-1; D might be TRBD1 (5 bases). Germline assignment: CDR1 SGHTA and CDR2 FQGTGA. The CDR3 has 15 residues. The ends were cut back, 5 bases at V and 1 base at J, with 14 bases in the middle. CDR3: CASSLAGPRNTEAFF. The CDR3 DNA reads as TGTGCCAGCAGCCTGGCGGGGCCGCGGAACACTGAAGCTTTCTTT.

This rearrangement joins TRBV5-1 to TRBJ1-2, with 7 bases matching TRBD1. Looked up from germline, CDR1 is SGHRS and CDR2 is YFSETQ. The trim removed 7 bases at V and 4 bases at J, leaving 13 bases unmatched. This CDR3 has 15 amino acids. CDR3 in amino acids: CASRPSQGEGYGYTF. The CDR3 coding sequence is TGCGCCAGCCGCCCATCCCAGGGGGAAGGCTATGGCTACACCTTC.

The CDR3, as DNA: TGTGCCAGCAGCTGGGACTCTAATTCACCCCTCCACTTT. Amino acids: CASSWDSNSPLHF. The chain has TRBV7-8 and TRBJ1-6, with a weak D call TRBD1 (5 bases). This CDR3 is built from 13 residues. V lost 4 bases and J lost 6, with 7 bases in between. The germline V gene encodes CDR1 SGHVS and CDR2 FQNEAQ.

The chain uses TRBV4-2 and TRBJ1-2; D is unresolved. In germline, CDR1 is LGHNA, CDR2 YNFKEQ. There are 16 residues in the CDR3. Trimming shortened V by 0 bases and J by 4 bases, and 15 bases separated the two germline ends. The CDR3 reads CASSQDRRGPLYGYTF. For the CDR3, the DNA is TGTGCCAGCAGCCAAGATAGGCGAGGGCCCCTCTATGGCTACACCTTC.

V and J are TRBV5-1 and TRBJ2-2; tentatively, D is TRBD2 (5 bases). This CDR3 comprises 15 residues. Germline V gene data show CDR1 as SGHRS and CDR2 as YFSETQ. Trimming shortened V by 0 bases and J by 6 bases, and 12 bases separated the two germline ends. The CDR3 nucleotides read TGCGCCAGCAGCTTGGGCCCTAGCAAGGCCGGGGAGCTGTTTTTT. As protein: CASSLGPSKAGELFF.